The 9 T cell receptor beta chains reported below all come from one sample, sequenced in a study of blood T cell repertoires in COVID-19 (TCRdb year 2020). Library method: the immunoSEQ multiplex PCR assay. Not all clones reach the TCRdb copy of this immuneACCESS table, which keeps in-frame sequences only. Checked studies attribute under half of the gap to unresolved V genes and leave the rest unexplained. The sample records just under 350,000 clones, around 90% of which are singletons. The ten largest clones add up to approximately 3.5% of the sample. The specimen was peripheral blood. These receptors all come from a woman between 18 and 29 years old who had recovered from COVID-19.

This chain links TRBV7-2 with TRBJ2-1; TRBD2 might be the D (7 bases). Germline CDR1 reads SGHTA; CDR2 reads FQGNSA. This CDR3 region has 16 residues. V was trimmed by 5 bases and J by 9 bases, leaving 23 bases between them. CDR3 DNA: TGTGCCAGCAGCCTAGGAGGGGGAGGGCCCTCTTTTGAGCAGTTCTTC. Its translation: CASSLGGGGPSFEQFF.

This clone came up once. The chain has TRBV29-1 and TRBJ2-1; D remains unclear. The CDR3 consists of 14 residues. V was clipped by 1 base and J by 0 bases, with 7 bases between them. Germline V lookup: CDR1 SQVTM, CDR2 ANQGSEA. CDR3 sequence (DNA): TGCAGCGTTGAAGGGCTTGCCTCCTACAATGAGCAGTTCTTC. Amino acid sequence: CSVEGLASYNEQFF.

The chain combines TRBV7-2 with TRBJ1-6; 7 nucleotides line up with TRBD1. In germline, CDR1 is SGHTA, CDR2 FQGNSA. This CDR3 has 15 amino acids. The ends lost 3 bases at V and 8 bases at J; junction bases unmatched: 7. The CDR3 here is CASSFRTGVDSPLHF. In nucleotides, the CDR3 is TGTGCCAGCAGCTTTCGGACAGGCGTGGATTCACCCCTCCACTTT. The complete variable domain, with remaining parts taken from reference TRBV7-2 and TRBJ1-6, reads GAGVSQSPSNKVTEKGKDVELRCDPISGHTALYWYRQSLGQGLEFLIYFQGNSAPDKSGLPSDRFSAERTGGSVSTLTIQRTQQEDSAVYLCASSFRTGVDSPLHFGNGTRLTVT.

The chain has TRBV6-5 and TRBJ2-1, with 7 positions matching TRBD1. This CDR3 has 14 amino acids. J was trimmed by 5 bases and V by 5 bases; bases with no gene match: 6. Germline loops: CDR1 MNHEY, CDR2 SVGAGI. The CDR3 nucleotides read TGTGCCAGCAGTCCCGACAGGGCCCACAATGAGCAGTTCTTC. It yields the protein CASSPDRAHNEQFF.

This rearrangement joins TRBV5-4 to TRBJ2-1, with TRBD1 as a possible D gene (6 bases). This CDR3 spans 15 amino acids. V dropped 2 bases and J dropped 7 bases, with 16 bases sitting between them. Germline values: CDR1 SGHNT, CDR2 YYREEE (reference sequence). The CDR3 nucleotides are TGTGCCAGCAGCTTCGACGGCCCTCAGGGGAATGAGCAGTTCTTC. Encoded protein: CASSFDGPQGNEQFF. Variable domain in full (rest from reference TRBV5-4 and TRBJ2-1): ETGVTQSPTHLIKTRGQQVTLRCSSQSGHNTVSWYQQALGQGPQFIFQYYREEENGRGNFPPRFSGLQFPNYSSELNVNALELDDSALYLCASSFDGPQGNEQFFGPGTRLTVL.

This clone was seen a single time. The chain uses TRBV14 and TRBJ2-7; a weak D match, TRBD2 (5 bases). The CDR3 has 17 residues. CDR1 is SGHDN and CDR2 is FVKESK in the germline V gene. The V and J ends lost 2 bases and 1 base respectively, with 18 bases between them. CDR3 nucleotide sequence: TGTGCCAGCAGCCAACCCCGGGGTGGTAAAAAATCCTACGAGCAGTACGTC. Its translation is CASSQPRGGKKSYEQYV.

With respect to this clone: Other DNA variants within this sample encode the same CDR3. The chain joins TRBV29-1 to TRBJ1-2; 9 bases align to TRBD1. V gave up 6 bases and J gave up 2 bases; unmatched junction bases: 4. The length of the CDR3 is 13 residues. CDR1 is SQVTM, CDR2 ANQGSEA, per germline. The CDR3 here is CSVGQGTNYGYTF. The DNA of the CDR3 is TGCAGCGTCGGACAGGGGACAAACTATGGCTACACCTTC.

The J gene is TRBJ2-1, the V gene TRBV19, with a possible D match to TRBD2 (6 bases). V gave up 3 bases and J gave up 10 bases, with 19 bases separating them. There are 15 residues in the CDR3. CDR1 and CDR2 from the germline V gene are LNHDA and SQIVND (reference sequence). In nucleotides, the CDR3 is TGTGCCAGTAGTATTGGCGGGGACCTCCGGGAAGAGCAGTTCTTC. Its protein product is CASSIGGDLREEQFF.

The count of this clone is one. V and J are TRBV30 and TRBJ1-2, with D unresolved. The ends were cut back, 3 bases at V and 4 bases at J, with 6 bases in the middle. This CDR3 region has 11 residues. Germline lookup yields CDR1 GTSNPN and CDR2 SVGIG (reference sequence). The CDR3 is CAWSLFYGYTF. The CDR3 region has the DNA TGTGCCTGGAGCCTATTCTATGGCTACACCTTC.